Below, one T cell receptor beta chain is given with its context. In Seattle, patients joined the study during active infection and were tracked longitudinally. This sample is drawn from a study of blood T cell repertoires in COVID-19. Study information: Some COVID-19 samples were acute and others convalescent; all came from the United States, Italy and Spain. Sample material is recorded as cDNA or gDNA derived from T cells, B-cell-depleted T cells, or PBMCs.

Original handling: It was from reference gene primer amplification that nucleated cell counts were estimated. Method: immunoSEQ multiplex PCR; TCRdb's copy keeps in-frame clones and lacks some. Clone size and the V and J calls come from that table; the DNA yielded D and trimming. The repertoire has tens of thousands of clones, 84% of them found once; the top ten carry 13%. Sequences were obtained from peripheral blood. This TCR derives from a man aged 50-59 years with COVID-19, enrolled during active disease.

As DNA, the CDR3 is TGTGCCGTGTCCCGGGACAAGAACACTGAAGCTTTCTTT. Protein product: CAVSRDKNTEAFF. The gene calls are TRBV10-3 and TRBJ1-1, with D perhaps TRBD1 (6 bases). The CDR3 contains 13 residues. V was cut by 11 bases and J by 1 base, with 14 bases left in between. The germline V gene has CDR1 ENHRY and CDR2 SYGVKD.